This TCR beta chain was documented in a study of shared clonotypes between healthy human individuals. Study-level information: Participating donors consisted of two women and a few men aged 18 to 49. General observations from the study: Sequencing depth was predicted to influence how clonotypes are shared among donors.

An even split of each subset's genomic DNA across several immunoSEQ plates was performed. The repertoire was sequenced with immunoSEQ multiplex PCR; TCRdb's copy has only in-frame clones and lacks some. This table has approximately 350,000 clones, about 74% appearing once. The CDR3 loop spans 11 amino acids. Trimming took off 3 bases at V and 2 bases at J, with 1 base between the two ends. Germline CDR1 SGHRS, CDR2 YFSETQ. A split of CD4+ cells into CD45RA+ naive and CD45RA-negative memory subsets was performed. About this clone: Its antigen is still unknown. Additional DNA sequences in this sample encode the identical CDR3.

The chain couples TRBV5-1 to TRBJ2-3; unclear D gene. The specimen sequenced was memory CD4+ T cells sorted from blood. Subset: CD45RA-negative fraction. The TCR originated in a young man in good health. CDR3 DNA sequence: TGCGCCAGCAGCTCCACAGATACGCAGTATTTT. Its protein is CASSSTDTQYF.